The entry below gives a single T cell receptor (beta chain) sequence along with its context. As yet, its antigen is unknown. The data derive from a study of shared clonotypes between healthy human individuals. Findings of the study overall: Among the subsets, naive ones generally showed larger estimated richness than memory ones.

Some clones are missing from TCRdb's copy, which holds only in-frame ones; the method was immunoSEQ multiplex PCR. The table includes millions of clones, more than 80% detected once. The sample consisted of naive CD4+ T cells from PBMCs. Documented subset: CD45RA+ positively selected. This receptor was taken from a man aged 18 to 30 in good health. Some clones in this sample may be carry-over from other donors' samples.

The chain's CDR3 is CASSFSTNEKLFF. The CDR3 DNA follows: TGTGCCAGCAGCTTCTCAACTAATGAAAAACTGTTTTTT. The genes are TRBV7-9 and TRBJ1-4; no reliable D call. The germline V gene has CDR1 SEHNR and CDR2 FQNEAQ (reference sequence). The CDR3 length is 13 residues. Trimming shortened V by 3 bases and J by 0 bases, and 2 bases separated the two germline ends. The complete variable domain, with remaining parts taken from reference TRBV7-9 and TRBJ1-4, reads DTGVSQNPRHKITKRGQNVTFRCDPISEHNRLYWYRQTLGQGPEFLTYFQNEAQLEKSRLLSDRFSAERPKGSFSTLEIQRTEQGDSAMYLCASSFSTNEKLFFGSGTQLSVL.